This TCR beta chain was recovered during a study of shared clonotypes between healthy human individuals. Study at large: Used for every donor were three CD4 naive, three CD4 memory, two CD8 naive and one CD8 memory plate. Points from the study as a whole: In a handful of donors, around 5.5% of naive CD4 clonotypes appeared in common.

The split of CD4+ cells yielded CD45RA+ naive and CD45RA-negative memory subsets. The CDR3 runs 15 residues. V shed 4 bases and J shed 6 bases, with 18 bases lying between them. Germline CDR1 SGHAT, CDR2 FQNNGV. Sorted-subset replicate PCRs used roughly 210 ng of genomic DNA. This amount corresponded to some 30,000 T cell genomes. Repertoires were generated with immunoSEQ multiplex PCR, while TCRdb's copy carries only in-frame clones and drops some. The top ten hold approximately 2% of the sample, which has under 850,000 clones, 55% to 75% seen once. About this clone: Its antigen is as yet unknown.

This sequence was found in a woman in her 30s in good health. The material sequenced was memory CD4+ T cells sorted from blood. Sample subset: CD45RA-negative fraction. The V and J genes are TRBV11-2 and TRBJ2-5, with D tentatively TRBD2 (6 bases). CDR3 in DNA: TGTGCCAGCAGCTCGGAGGGTATAAGGACGCAGACCCAGTACTTC. It translates to CASSSEGIRTQTQYF.